Listed below are T cell receptor beta chains from one sample, sequenced in a study of human T cells and chemical hapten exposure. TCRdb reprocessed the RACE reads via MiXCR and lists one record per CDR3 protein. The sample includes about 340,000 distinct CDR3 sequences, around 7% of them seen just once. Material: whole blood, obtained in connection with sensitization to the hapten diphenylcyclopropenone (DPC). Receptors were obtained from a woman aged 18-35 years with alopecia areata. Some clones in this sample may be carry-over from other donors' samples. Each CDR3 is given with its conserved first and last residue. D genes are given only for firm matches. Size values are once, few and many counts, or a class for expanded clones, and some rows have none.

D | J | size | V | CDR3 | DNA
NA | TRBJ1-6 | NA | TRBV2 | CASRTEIYNSPLHF | TGTGCCAGCAGGACCGAAATATATAATTCACCCCTCCACTTT
NA | TRBJ1-6 | NA | TRBV7-2 | CASSPEQGGSHLHF | TGTGCCAGCAGCCCTGAACAGGGAGGATCACACCTCCACTTT
NA | TRBJ1-2 | few | TRBV5-1 | CASSLGARYGYTF | TGCGCCAGCAGCCTGGGCGCCCGCTATGGCTACACCTTC
TRBD2 | TRBJ2-3 | NA | TRBV14 | CASSPPGTITDTQYF | TGTGCCAGCAGCCCACCCGGGACTATCACAGATACGCAGTATTTT
TRBD2 | TRBJ2-5 | few | TRBV20-1 | CSATKRGMEVGQETQYF | TGCAGTGCCACTAAGCGGGGGATGGAGGTTGGCCAAGAGACCCAGTACTTC
TRBD2 | TRBJ2-5 | few | TRBV11-2 | CASSSQGLAIETQYF | TGTGCCAGCAGCTCCCAGGGACTAGCTATAGAGACCCAGTACTTC
NA | TRBJ2-7 | many | TRBV5-1 | CASSPQPRETGEQYF | TGCGCCAGCAGCCCCCAACCCCGGGAGACGGGGGAGCAGTACTTC
TRBD2 | TRBJ2-1 | many | TRBV20-1 | CSARPGPVGIGLAGVNNEQFF | TGCAGTGCTAGACCCGGCCCCGTGGGGATCGGACTAGCGGGGGTTAACAATGAGCAGTTCTTC
NA | TRBJ2-6 | many | TRBV2 | CASSAAAGANVLTF | TGTGCCAGCAGTGCGGCCGCCGGGGCCAACGTCCTGACTTTC
NA | TRBJ2-1 | NA | TRBV4-2 | CASSPPAGTEQFF | TGTGCCAGCAGCCCCCCGGCCGGGACTGAACAGTTCTTC
NA | TRBJ2-5 | NA | TRBV7-9 | CASSLYYLGETQYF | TGTGCCAGCAGCTTATATTATCTGGGAGAGACCCAGTACTTC
NA | TRBJ2-3 | many | TRBV7-2 | CASSSGSTDTQYF | TGTGCCAGCAGCTCGGGGAGCACAGATACGCAGTATTTT
TRBD1 | TRBJ2-7 | many | TRBV4-1 | CASSQGPDRFYEQYF | TGCGCCAGCAGCCAAGGCCCGGACAGGTTCTACGAGCAGTACTTC
TRBD2 | TRBJ2-1 | many | TRBV7-7 | CASSLGRDYSNEQFF | TGTGCTAGCAGCTTAGGGCGGGACTATTCCAATGAGCAGTTCTTC
NA | TRBJ2-1 | few | TRBV28 | CASRQSWRGEQFF | TGTGCCAGCAGGCAGTCTTGGAGGGGTGAGCAGTTCTTC
NA | TRBJ1-1 | few | TRBV6-5 | CASSAPGNTEAFF | TGTGCCAGCAGTGCTCCGGGGAACACTGAAGCTTTCTTT
NA | TRBJ2-1 | many | TRBV6-6 | CASSYGFGAFFLGGEQFF | TGTGCCAGCAGTTACGGTTTCGGGGCTTTTTTTCTGGGCGGTGAGCAGTTCTTC
TRBD2 | TRBJ2-5 | many | TRBV6-5 | CASRISGGVSETQYF | TGTGCCAGCAGGATTAGCGGGGGGGTCTCAGAGACCCAGTACTTC
NA | TRBJ2-5 | NA | TRBV5-1 | CASSLALRETQYF | TGCGCCAGCAGCTTGGCCCTCAGGGAGACCCAGTACTTC
NA | TRBJ1-4 | many | TRBV5-1 | CASQVGEANEKLFF | TGCGCCAGTCAAGTAGGGGAGGCTAATGAAAAACTGTTTTTT
NA | TRBJ2-3 | NA | TRBV18 | CASSLMDGTDTQYF | TGTGCCAGCTCGCTGATGGACGGGACAGATACGCAGTATTTT
NA | TRBJ2-1 | few | TRBV6-2/TRBV6-3 | CASSYLALSNEQFF | TGTGCCAGCAGTTACTTGGCCCTCTCCAATGAGCAGTTCTTC
NA | TRBJ2-7 | few | TRBV20-1 | CSAFSSAVGQNEQYF | TGCAGTGCTTTCTCTTCAGCGGTGGGCCAAAACGAGCAGTACTTC
TRBD2 | TRBJ2-1 | many | TRBV6-2/TRBV6-3 | CASSYRQETSGYNEQFF | TGTGCCAGCAGTTACCGGCAAGAGACTAGCGGTTACAATGAGCAGTTCTTC
TRBD1 | TRBJ2-1 | few | TRBV7-3 | CASSLWTGSYNEQFF | TGTGCCAGCAGCTTATGGACAGGCTCCTACAATGAGCAGTTCTTC
NA | TRBJ1-2 | few | TRBV7-9 | CASSPTVHVNYGYTF | TGTGCCAGCAGCCCGACCGTACATGTAAACTATGGCTACACCTTC
TRBD2 | TRBJ2-2 | few | TRBV3-1 | CASSQGGSTGELFF | TGTGCCAGCAGCCAAGGCGGGAGCACCGGGGAGCTGTTTTTT
NA | TRBJ2-3 | few | TRBV18 | CASSPPTSTDTQYF | TGTGCCAGCAGCCCCCCTACTAGCACAGATACGCAGTATTTT
NA | TRBJ1-1 | few | TRBV12-3/TRBV12-4 | CASTKKGVLNTEAFF | TGTGCCAGCACCAAAAAGGGGGTTCTGAACACTGAAGCTTTCTTT